The clone carrying this T cell receptor (beta chain) occurred many times. The sample originates from a study of spatial heterogeneity in lung cancer. On the study more broadly: Compared with alpha-chain sequences, beta-chain sequences were consistently detected in greater numbers.

Every TCR cDNA molecule carried a tag that served as a unique molecular identifier. MiXCR, applied by TCRdb to the 5' RACE reads, yields one record per CDR3 protein. Seen here are about 22,000 distinct CDR3 sequences, 5.8% observed once, and the top ten hold around a third. This CDR3 region has 12 residues. Per germline, CDR1 SNHLY and CDR2 FYNNEI. V lost 4 bases, J lost 6 bases, and 6 bases lay in between. As to time point: sample taken at primary tumor resection. Samples were obtained from some 70 donors, all untreated early-stage non-small cell lung cancer patients. From tumor, nontumor lung or frozen PBMC, whole RNA was taken unsorted for sequencing.

The rearrangement links TRBV2 to TRBJ2-2; no clear D. This clonotype originated in a male donor with early-stage non-small cell lung cancer. The source material was PBMCs, sampled at surgery. In DNA form, the CDR3 reads TGTGCCAGCAGTGGAGATCCCGGGGAGCTGTTTTTT. It specifies CASSGDPGELFF.